The 2 T cell receptor beta chains below come from one sample, sequenced in a study of early T cells in non-severe SARS-CoV-2 infection (dated by TCRdb to the early 2020s). The library was prepared using 5' RACE. Sequencer: NextSeq 500. TCRdb reprocessed the public reads (quality trimming at Q25 with fastp, clone calling with MiXCR) and kept in-frame beta chains. Every entry covers one CDR3 protein and lists the most common genes and DNA from its rows. The sample profile shows tens of thousands of distinct CDR3 sequences; about 15% of them were found once. Less than 0.6% of the sample belongs to the ten largest clones. What was sequenced was whole blood. These receptors were obtained from an adult who was a healthcare worker with PCR-confirmed SARS-CoV-2 infection or an uninfected control (not recorded which).

This clonotype was detected only a few times. J is TRBJ1-6 and V is TRBV5-1, with a tentative D call TRBD1 (5 bases). Germline CDR1 reads SGHRS; CDR2 reads YFSETQ. The V and J ends lost 4 bases and 7 bases respectively, with 9 bases between them. The CDR3 totals 13 residues. CDR3 in amino acids: CASSVAGNSPLHF. CDR3 bases: TGCGCCAGCAGCGTGGCAGGGAATTCACCCCTCCACTTT.

This clonotype was observed a handful of times. The rearrangement links TRBV20-1 to TRBJ1-4; 12 nucleotides align to TRBD1. With V trimmed by 3 bases and J by 11 bases, 10 bases remained unmatched. The CDR3 totals 15 residues. Germline V gene sequence: CDR1 DFQATT, CDR2 SNEGSKA (reference sequence). The DNA of the CDR3 is TGCAGTGCTAGTCGTGAGGGACAGGGGGCTTTGAAACTGTTTTTT. This translates into CSASREGQGALKLFF.